A selection of T cell receptor beta chains follows, all from one sample in a study of blood T cell repertoires in COVID-19. Measured with immunoSEQ multiplex PCR; TCRdb has only the in-frame clones, and not every one. The sample lists more than 40,000 clones; 90% were seen once. What was sequenced was peripheral blood. Every receptor here comes from a man between 65 and 79 years old with acute or convalescent COVID-19. CDR3s leave out the opening cysteine and the closing phenylalanine or tryptophan. Rows give clone size only sometimes, using once, few, many, or a class for an expanded clone.

clone size: NA; V gene: TRBV19; CDR3 protein: ASSRATAPGNTIY
clone size: NA; V gene: TRBV4-1; CDR3 protein: ASSQVGTDSYEQY
clone size: NA; V gene: TRBV24-1; CDR3 protein: ATSDPTGAGAGELF
clone size: NA; V gene: TRBV21-1; CDR3 protein: ASSVPSGGYEQY
clone size: NA; V gene: TRBV28; CDR3 protein: ASSLSGGLGTLDDEQF
clone size: once; V gene: TRBV6-5; CDR3 protein: ASTLGLYNSPLH
clone size: once; V gene: TRBV10-3; CDR3 protein: AISPGGAGQPQH
clone size: NA; V gene: TRBV6-2/TRBV6-3; CDR3 protein: ASSAGQGGIQASFYGYT
clone size: NA; V gene: TRBV6-5; CDR3 protein: ASSYDGATQH
clone size: NA; V gene: TRBV11-2; CDR3 protein: ASSLGLMGTGGYEQY
clone size: NA; V gene: TRBV18; CDR3 protein: ASSPTGGITDTQY
clone size: NA; V gene: TRBV28; CDR3 protein: ASSPLAGVPDTQY
clone size: NA; V gene: TRBV9; CDR3 protein: ASSVEWTRYNEQF
clone size: NA; V gene: TRBV27; CDR3 protein: ASSRRTFRTEAF
clone size: NA; V gene: TRBV4-1; CDR3 protein: ASSQWQGGEKLF
clone size: NA; V gene: TRBV7-2; CDR3 protein: ASSRVSGASTGELF
clone size: NA; V gene: TRBV5-1; CDR3 protein: ASSRGHAGSYEQY
clone size: NA; V gene: TRBV30; CDR3 protein: AWSVPDRRNEKLF
clone size: NA; V gene: TRBV6-2/TRBV6-3; CDR3 protein: ASSFTGTDTYEQY
clone size: NA; V gene: TRBV7-2; CDR3 protein: ASSLGQGLANEKLF
clone size: once; V gene: TRBV12-3/TRBV12-4; CDR3 protein: ASTIGRWDTQY
clone size: NA; V gene: TRBV10-1; CDR3 protein: ASSKNQGFSSYEQY
clone size: NA; V gene: TRBV10-3; CDR3 protein: AIREGQGDGQPQH
clone size: NA; V gene: TRBV11-2; CDR3 protein: ASSLTGGNQPQH
clone size: NA; V gene: TRBV11-2; CDR3 protein: ASSLDQAATGEQY
clone size: NA; V gene: TRBV11-3; CDR3 protein: ASSLEVNPNSPMSRVSTGELF
clone size: NA; V gene: TRBV15; CDR3 protein: ATSQDRFSNQPQH
clone size: NA; V gene: TRBV30; CDR3 protein: AWSGIMNTGELF
clone size: NA; V gene: TRBV11-2; CDR3 protein: ASSPKAGTEAF
clone size: NA; V gene: TRBV15; CDR3 protein: ATSRTGDRRSHSGNTIY
clone size: NA; V gene: TRBV6-5; CDR3 protein: ASSQQNTGELF